This TCR beta chain appears in the sequencing data of a study of cytomegalovirus exposure and HLA in healthy donors listed by TCRdb under 2017. For the study in its entirety: An earlier analysis of approximately 590 of the donors reported roughly 300 Gb of sequence data and around 110 million unique TCR beta sequences from some 180 million T cells. Approximately 310 gigabases of sequencing data and tens of millions of unique TCR sequences were included in an early release covering roughly 700 HLA-typed donors. Among the roughly 430 genotyped donors, around 81% belonged to the genetic ancestry cluster associated with self-reported Caucasian donors. The study aimed to test whether signatures of past pathogen exposure could be identified by cataloging public T cell receptors. The study profiled the T cell repertoires of about 720 subjects by immunosequencing and related them to cytomegalovirus serostatus. In addition to the first cohort of 666 subjects, a separate validation cohort of approximately 130 different subjects was used. High-throughput TCR immunosequencing, statistical association of individual TCRs with disease status, and machine learning were combined to predict cytomegalovirus infection status. A later analysis re-analyzed previously published TCR beta repertoires from roughly 630 donors and added high-resolution HLA genotyping to study TCR occurrence patterns. Rather than drawing on any new phenotypic data, the later analysis identified candidate immune exposures from TCR beta sequences and the way those sequences occurred across donors. An earlier analysis of several hundred of the donors applied high-throughput TCR beta sequencing to assess whether each TCR beta V gene segment acted as functional or pseudogenic. Donor age, sex, ethnicity and CMV serostatus were compiled together with the repertoire data. In a later genetic analysis, genome-wide SNP genotypes for 398 of the 666 donors were used, and that subset was treated as a discovery cohort. All discovery cohort repertoires had been generated using a single sequencing platform. HLA typing included class I and class II loci at four-digit resolution. The number of donors typed differed by locus, with roughly 620-630 for A, B, C, DRB1 and DQB1, more than 500 for DQA1, 600 to 610 for DPA1, and 472 for DPB1. About 5 DR-DQ haplotypes were handled as single units for association and clustering, since linkage in the cohort was strong. On average, 235,054 unique TCR beta nucleotide sequences were sequenced per donor among several hundred genotyped donors of the cohort, with 15% to 20% of those sequences being non-productive. On the study overall, not on this receptor specifically: The study gave a list of about 150 TCR beta chains associated with cytomegalovirus. Across donors, most TCR sequences were observed very rarely, whereas some public TCRs were present in many individuals. Some IMGT-functional V segments, including TRBV6-2 and TRBV6-3, could not be distinguished by the 87-base-pair reads and were therefore excluded. For the cohort, immune exposure information was limited to CMV serostatus. Presence/absence analyses assumed roughly uniform sequencing depth across donors, an assumption that may not hold. The cohort was sequenced for TCR beta chains only, and without alpha or paired-chain data the features that could be detected were limited. When HLA alleles, especially DR and DQ, strongly co-occurred, attributing TCR associations to individual alleles was difficult. An association between a missense DCLRE1C variant and V-gene and J-gene trimming of TCR beta chains was found in a later genetic analysis and replicated in an independent cohort. A further reported finding was that TCR beta sequences accurately predicted the HLA-A and HLA-B alleles for most subjects in the first cohort. The sequencing pipeline was judged likely to have produced a cluster of highly shared sequence variants as a technical artifact. The authors suggested that the approach could potentially be generalized to other disease states and immunological phenotypes. Three of the identified cytomegalovirus-associated TCR beta chains were confirmed in vitro to be specific for cytomegalovirus antigens. A later analysis reported that several top co-occurrence clusters appeared linked to parvovirus B19, influenza, CMV and Epstein-Barr virus. Because counts were too low, around 17 rarely observed V segments, including chromosome 9 orphons, were left out of the earlier analysis of approximately 580 of the donors. According to a later analysis, most CMV-associated TCR beta chains appeared to be HLA-restricted, and the HLA associations seemed to be driven largely by CMV exposure. An earlier analysis of 450 to 750 of the donors showed that most TCR beta V segments appeared in productive rearrangements either about 87% or about 30% of the time, which broadly matched IMGT annotations. Correlated functional status among segregating V segments might be attributable to linkage disequilibrium, but an unknown experimental factor could not be ruled out. Compared with equally common non-associated chains, HLA-associated TCR beta chains in a later analysis were more clonally expanded and had lower generation probabilities. HLA typing was unavailable for some donors at each locus, so association tests used only the typed subset. The classifier was reported to diagnose cytomegalovirus status with high specificity and sensitivity in both the original and validation cohorts. In a later analysis, TCR association rates were found to vary across HLA loci, with the most associated TCRs seen for DRB1 alleles and the fewest for HLA-C alleles. In a later analysis, 16,951 TCR beta sequences were associated with specific HLA alleles at a false discovery rate of 0.05. Compared with the approximately 700-donor mean, donors in an Asian-associated ancestry cluster had fewer N-insertions in productive TCRs, according to a later genetic analysis.

CDR1 and CDR2 were assigned from the germline V gene (reference sequence) as SGHNT and YYREEE. Compared with germline, V lacks 4 bases and J lacks 6 bases; bases without a gene match: 9. The CDR3 starts with the cysteine, ends with the phenylalanine, and has 14 residues. Only CDR3 DNA is held: 42 bases, read in frame from base 1. In total, approximately 690 healthy bone marrow donors made up the cohort. At the time of sampling, every cohort member was nominally healthy, though immune exposures that went unrecorded were likely present. The donor was CMV seropositive and was included in the group of approximately 310 seropositive cohort members. A peripheral blood sample was provided by each donor, and peripheral blood mononuclear cells were used for TCR beta sequencing. Genomic DNA was extracted from the blood cell samples with the Qiagen DNeasy Blood Extraction Kit. Turning to this clone: Its antigen is still unknown. Base qualities are not recorded, but no much larger clone differs from it by a single base.

The method was the immunoSEQ multiplex PCR assay. For the multiplex PCR, a mixture combining 60 forward primers for TCR Vbeta segments and 13 reverse primers for TCR Jbeta segments was used. The CDR3 region of rearranged TCR beta genes was amplified from genomic DNA with a multiplex PCR assay. Amplified TCR beta libraries were sequenced as 87-base-pair reads on the Illumina HiSeq System. The paper's processing steps were these. A later analysis tallied around 80 million unique TCR beta chains across the 660 or so repertoires, and around 9.9 million of those chains were shared by two or more donors. A nearest-neighbor algorithm error-corrected the raw reads and collapsed the reads into unique sequences, merging closely related sequences to remove PCR and sequencing errors. Alignment of CDR3 sequences to IMGT reference sequences was used to assign V, D and J gene segments. For a sequence to be retained, at least a six-nucleotide match to both a V gene segment and a J gene segment was required. Rearrangements were classified as productive when the CDR3 lacked stop codons and remained in frame with V and J, and all other rearrangements were classified as non-productive. Following IMGT convention, CDR3 was defined as the stretch from the second conserved V-encoded cysteine to the conserved J-encoded phenylalanine. In an earlier analysis of more than 550 of the donors, sequences lacking an unambiguous match to a single V gene segment were excluded. An earlier analysis of 500 to 700 of the donors classified V segments as functional when productive rearrangements were above 56.7% and as segregating when the standard deviation between donors was above 5%. A statistical classification framework was built to diagnose cytomegalovirus status from the catalog of TCR beta chain sequences. A later analysis assigned V and J genes by comparing TCR nucleotide sequences with IMGT/GENE-DB human TR gene sequences. Using the TCRdist pipeline, a later analysis assigned CDR3 sequences along with most-parsimonious VDJ recombination scenarios. A later analysis defined each TCR beta chain by its CDR3 amino acid sequence plus V-gene family, and excluded reads lacking a unique V-gene family. A later analysis removed 550 to 650 highly shared, low-generation-probability nucleotide sequences to deal with suspected cross-contamination and a sequencing artifact. In a later analysis, a clonal expansion index was calculated for each public chain from normalized within-repertoire ranks of inferred template counts. In a later analysis, generation probabilities were computed using a VDJ recombination model fitted to out-of-frame rearrangements, and the results were checked against IGoR. In a later analysis, TCR-TCR, TCR-HLA and TCR-CMV co-occurrence was scored with hypergeometric tests, and a repertoire-size bias correction was applied to TCR pairs. To estimate false discovery rates, a later analysis permuted the HLA or CMV assignments 20 times. In a later analysis, co-occurring TCRs were grouped with DBSCAN, and TCRdist sequence similarity was added when clustering was performed within HLA-allele-positive subsets. Repertoires with fewer than 30,000 or more than 120,000 public chains, plus five repertoires with anomalous nucleotide sharing, were excluded from co-occurrence clustering. The table was pulled from immuneACCESS by TCRdb, which kept in-frame rearrangements only. Such tables lose some clones; where checked, under half of the loss comes from unresolved V genes, and the rest has no known cause. Clone size and the V and J calls come from that table; the DNA yielded D and trimming. The sample contains about 200,000 clones, 81% of them found a single time. In total, the top ten clones hold approximately 3.6% of the sample.

The TCR originated in a man aged 40-50 years in good health and CMV-seropositive. The sample comprised PBMCs. The chain links TRBV5-4 with TRBJ2-7; TRBD1 aligns with 8 central bases. The DNA reads as follows: TGTGCCAGCAGCCCGGGACAGGCGGTTGGCGAGCAGTACTTC. Its product reads: CASSPGQAVGEQYF.